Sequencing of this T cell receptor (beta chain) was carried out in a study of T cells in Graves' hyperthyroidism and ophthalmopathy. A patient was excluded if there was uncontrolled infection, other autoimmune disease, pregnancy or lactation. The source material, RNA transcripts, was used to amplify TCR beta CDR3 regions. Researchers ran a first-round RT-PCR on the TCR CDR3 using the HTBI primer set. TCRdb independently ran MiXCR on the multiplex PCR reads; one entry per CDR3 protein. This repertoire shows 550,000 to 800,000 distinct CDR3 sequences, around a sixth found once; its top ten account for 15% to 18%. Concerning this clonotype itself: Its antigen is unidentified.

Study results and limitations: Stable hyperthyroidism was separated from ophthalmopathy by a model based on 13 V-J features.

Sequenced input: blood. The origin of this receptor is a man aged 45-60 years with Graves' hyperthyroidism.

DNA for the CDR3: TGTGCCACCAGGATACTAGCGGGAGCCGGCGAGCAGTACTTC. Amino acids: CATRILAGAGEQYF. The gene calls are TRBV15 and TRBJ2-7, with 11 positions matching TRBD2. The junction had 7 bases not matched to a gene; V was cut back by 6 bases and J by 6 bases. The CDR3 contains 14 residues. The V gene's germline CDR1 is LNHNV and CDR2 YYDKDF (reference sequence). The full variable domain, its missing parts supplied by reference TRBV15 and TRBJ2-7, is DAMVIQNPRYQVTQFGKPVTLSCSQTLNHNVMYWYQQKSSQAPKLLFHYYDKDFNNEADTPDNFQSRRPNTSFCFLDIRSPGLGDTAMYLCATRILAGAGEQYFGPGTRLTVT.